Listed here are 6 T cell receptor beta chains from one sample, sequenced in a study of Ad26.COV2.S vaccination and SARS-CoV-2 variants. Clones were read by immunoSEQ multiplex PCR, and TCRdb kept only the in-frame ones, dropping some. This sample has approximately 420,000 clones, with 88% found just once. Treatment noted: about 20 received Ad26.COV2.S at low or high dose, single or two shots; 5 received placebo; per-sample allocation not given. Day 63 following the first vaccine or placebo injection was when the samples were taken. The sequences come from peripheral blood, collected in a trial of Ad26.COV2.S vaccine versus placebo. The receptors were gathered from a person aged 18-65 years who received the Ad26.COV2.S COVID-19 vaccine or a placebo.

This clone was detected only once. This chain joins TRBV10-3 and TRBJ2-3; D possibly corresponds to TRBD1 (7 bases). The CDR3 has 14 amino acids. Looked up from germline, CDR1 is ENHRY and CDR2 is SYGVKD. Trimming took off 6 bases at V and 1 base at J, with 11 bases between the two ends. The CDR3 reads CAISRGEGTDTQYF. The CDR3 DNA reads TGTGCCATCAGCAGGGGGGAGGGCACAGATACGCAGTATTTT.

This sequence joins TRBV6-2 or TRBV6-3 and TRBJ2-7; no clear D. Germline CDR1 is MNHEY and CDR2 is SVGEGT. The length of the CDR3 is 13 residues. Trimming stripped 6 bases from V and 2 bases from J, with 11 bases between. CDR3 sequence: CASSQGQAYEQYF. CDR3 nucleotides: TGTGCCAGCAGCCAAGGGCAGGCCTACGAGCAGTACTTC.

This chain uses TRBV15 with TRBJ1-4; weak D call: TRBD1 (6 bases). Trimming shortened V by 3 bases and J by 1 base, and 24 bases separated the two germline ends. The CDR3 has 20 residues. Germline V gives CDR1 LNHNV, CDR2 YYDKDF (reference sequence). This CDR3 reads CATSSPGYDRWGETNEKLFF. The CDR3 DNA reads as TGTGCCACCAGCAGCCCGGGATATGACAGGTGGGGTGAAACTAATGAAAAACTGTTTTTT.

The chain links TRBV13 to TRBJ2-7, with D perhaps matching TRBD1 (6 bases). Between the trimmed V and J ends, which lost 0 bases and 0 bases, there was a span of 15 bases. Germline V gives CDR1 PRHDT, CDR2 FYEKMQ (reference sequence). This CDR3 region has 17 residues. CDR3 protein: CASSLGAWTANSYEQYF. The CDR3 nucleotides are TGTGCCAGCAGCTTAGGCGCCTGGACAGCAAACTCCTACGAGCAGTACTTC.

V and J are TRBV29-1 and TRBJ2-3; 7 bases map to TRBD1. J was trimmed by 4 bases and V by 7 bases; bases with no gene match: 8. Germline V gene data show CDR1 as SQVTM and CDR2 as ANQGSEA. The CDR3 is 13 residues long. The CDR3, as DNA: TGCAGCGCCAACAGGGGTCTCGCAGATACGCAGTATTTT. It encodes CSANRGLADTQYF.

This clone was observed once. The CDR3 protein is CSVASGGRGQPQHF. For the CDR3, the DNA is TGCAGCGTTGCGTCGGGGGGCAGAGGACAGCCCCAGCATTTT. V usage is TRBV29-1 and J usage is TRBJ1-5; TRBD1 might be the D (6 bases). The V and J ends lost 4 bases and 7 bases respectively, with 17 bases between them. The CDR3 loop spans 14 amino acids. Germline values: CDR1 SQVTM, CDR2 ANQGSEA.